The 29 T cell receptor beta chains below were found in one sample sequenced in a study of blood T cell repertoires in COVID-19. Measured with immunoSEQ multiplex PCR; TCRdb has only the in-frame clones, and not every one. The sample includes about 350,000 clones, roughly 84% of them seen just once. The specimen sequenced was PBMCs or T cells enriched from blood (not recorded which). Receptor source: a woman aged 30 to 39 who had recovered from COVID-19.

The J gene is TRBJ2-5, the V gene TRBV24-1, with D possibly being TRBD2 (5 bases). There are 16 residues in the CDR3. Per the germline V gene, CDR1 is KGHDR and CDR2 is SFDVKD. V was clipped by 3 bases and J by 4 bases, with 17 bases between them. The CDR3 spells CATSDGSLAKRETQYF. CDR3 DNA sequence: TGTGCCACCAGTGATGGTTCCCTAGCAAAGCGAGAGACCCAGTACTTC.

The chain uses TRBV28 and TRBJ1-2, with 10 nucleotides matching TRBD1. The CDR3 extends over 15 amino acids. CDR1 and CDR2 from the germline V gene are MDHEN and SYDVKM. J gave up 5 bases and V 5 bases, and 8 bases lay outside the gene matches. CDR3 sequence: CASSMTGGAGYGYTF. In DNA form, the CDR3 reads TGTGCCAGCAGTATGACAGGGGGCGCCGGATATGGCTACACCTTC.

The chain couples TRBV5-6 to TRBJ1-2, with D tentatively TRBD1 (6 bases). This CDR3 has 12 amino acids. CDR1 and CDR2 (germline): SGHDT, YYEEEE. V dropped 4 bases and J dropped 4 bases, with 8 bases sitting between them. CDR3 bases: TGTGCCAGCAGCGGGACAATCTATGGCTACACCTTC. Protein sequence: CASSGTIYGYTF. Full variable domain (missing parts from reference TRBV5-6 and TRBJ1-2): DAGVTQSPTHLIKTRGQQVTLRCSPKSGHDTVSWYQQALGQGPQFIFQYYEEEERQRGNFPDRFSGHQFPNYSSELNVNALLLGDSALYLCASSGTIYGYTFGSGTRLTVV.

Regarding this clone: This CDR3 is also generated by other DNA sequences in the sample. This chain connects TRBV3-1 (or the pseudogene TRBV3-2) to TRBJ2-7; D call uncertain. This CDR3 has 13 residues. The germline V gene has CDR1 LGHDT and CDR2 YNNKEL (reference sequence). Trimming shortened V by 2 bases and J by 0 bases, and 5 bases separated the two germline ends. CDR3 DNA sequence: TGTGCCAGCAGCCAACGGAGCTCCTACGAGCAGTACTTC. Residues: CASSQRSSYEQYF.

V is TRBV24-1 and J is TRBJ2-1, with D uncertain. Looked up from germline, CDR1 is KGHDR and CDR2 is SFDVKD. V lost 6 bases and J 0 bases, leaving 8 bases between the germline ends. This CDR3 contains 14 residues. This CDR3 is CATSPSVSYNEQFF. CDR3 DNA sequence: TGTGCCACCAGTCCATCGGTCTCCTACAATGAGCAGTTCTTC.

This CDR3 reads CASKIGTRQGNGYTF. CDR3 in DNA: TGTGCCAGCAAGATAGGGACACGACAAGGCAATGGCTACACCTTC. This sequence joins TRBV2 and TRBJ1-2; D might be TRBD1 (6 bases). This CDR3 is built from 15 residues. V was clipped by 7 bases and J by 6 bases, with 21 bases between them. Germline CDR1 SNHLY, CDR2 FYNNEI. Full variable domain (outside the CDR3, taken from reference TRBV2 and TRBJ1-2): EPEVTQTPSHQVTQMGQEVILRCVPISNHLYFYWYRQILGQKVEFLVSFYNNEISEKSEIFDDQFSVERPDGSNFTLKIRSTKLEDSAMYFCASKIGTRQGNGYTFGSGTRLTVV.

This sequence joins TRBV27 and TRBJ2-7; 15 bases align to TRBD2. The CDR3 sequence is 15 residues long. V shed 4 bases, J shed 5 bases, and the junction held 3 bases outside the gene matches. Germline CDR1 and CDR2: MNHEY and SMNVEV (reference sequence). The CDR3 here is CASSSGLAGGHEQYF. The CDR3 coding sequence is TGTGCCAGCAGTTCGGGACTAGCGGGAGGCCACGAGCAGTACTTC.

J is TRBJ1-3 and V is TRBV5-1; D is unresolved. This CDR3 is built from 14 residues. The V end lost 0 bases, the J end lost 4 bases, and 8 bases lay between the germline ends. Germline CDR1 and CDR2: SGHRS and YFSETQ. CDR3 coding DNA: TGCGCCAGCAGCTTGGGGGCCAGGGGAAACACCATATATTTT. Its translation: CASSLGARGNTIYF.

This chain connects TRBV27 to TRBJ2-1; 14 nucleotides agree with TRBD2. V gave up 6 bases and J gave up 8 bases; unmatched junction bases: 15. The CDR3 consists of 18 residues. Germline V lookup: CDR1 MNHEY, CDR2 SMNVEV (reference sequence). CDR3 region: CASSPKTPGTSGRDEQFF. The DNA for the CDR3 is TGTGCCAGCAGCCCTAAAACCCCCGGGACTAGCGGGAGAGATGAGCAGTTCTTC.

This sequence joins TRBV12-3 or TRBV12-4 and TRBJ1-2; no firm D call. V lost 6 bases to trimming and J lost 1 base, with 6 bases between them. The CDR3 runs to 12 residues. The CDR3 DNA reads as TGTGCCAGCAGGGCGGGTAACTATGGCTACACCTTC. Its protein is CASRAGNYGYTF.

The chain carries TRBV5-8 and TRBJ1-1; D unresolved. CDR1 is SGHTS, CDR2 YDEGEE, per germline. Trimming took 5 bases from V and 1 from J, leaving 9 bases between them. The CDR3 sequence is 13 residues long. The CDR3 loop reads CASSFGPNTEAFF. CDR3 in DNA: TGTGCCAGCAGTTTTGGGCCGAACACTGAAGCTTTCTTT. The complete variable domain, with remaining parts taken from reference TRBV5-8 and TRBJ1-1, reads EAGVTQSPTHLIKTRGQQATLRCSPISGHTSVYWYQQALGLGLQFLLWYDEGEERNRGNFPPRFSGRQFPNYSSELNVNALELEDSALYLCASSFGPNTEAFFGQGTRLTVV.

The chain is built from TRBV5-1 and TRBJ2-1, with TRBD2 matching 10 bases. CDR1 and CDR2 from the germline V gene are SGHRS and YFSETQ. The V and J ends lost 0 bases and 3 bases, in that order; junction bases with no gene match: 0. The CDR3 extends over 15 amino acids. This CDR3 reads CASSLGTSGYNEQFF. CDR3 in DNA: TGCGCCAGCAGCTTGGGGACTAGCGGCTACAATGAGCAGTTCTTC.

This chain uses TRBV14 with TRBJ2-7; weak D call: TRBD2 (7 bases). The CDR3 covers 18 residues. Deletions cut 3 bases from V and 3 bases from J, with 24 bases between. CDR1 is SGHDN and CDR2 is FVKESK in the germline V gene. The CDR3 region has the DNA TGTGCCAGCAGCCATCTCCGGGGGGCGGGACTATTAGTCTACGAGCAGTACTTC. This sequence encodes CASSHLRGAGLLVYEQYF.

The chain has TRBV4-1 and TRBJ2-2; D is possibly TRBD2 (6 bases). CDR1 is MGHRA, CDR2 YSYEKL, per germline. Between the trimmed V and J ends, which lost 0 bases and 7 bases, there was a span of 15 bases. The CDR3 consists of 16 residues. The CDR3 DNA sequence: TGCGCCAGCAGCCAAGATCTGGCGGGAACGGGCGGGGAGCTGTTTTTT. Residues: CASSQDLAGTGGELFF.

The V gene is TRBV11-3, the J gene TRBJ1-1; a weak D match, TRBD1 (5 bases). Per the germline V gene, CDR1 is SGHNT and CDR2 is YENEEA. This CDR3 has 13 amino acids. V gave up 5 bases and J gave up 3 bases, with 10 bases separating them. CDR3: CASSTGGDTEAFF. DNA for the CDR3: TGTGCCAGCAGCACGGGGGGTGACACTGAAGCTTTCTTT.

The rearrangement joins TRBV7-6 to TRBJ2-1; 10 bases align to TRBD2. CDR3 length: 18 amino acids. The V gene end was trimmed by 1 base and the J gene end by 4 bases; junction bases not matched to a gene: 10. Germline CDR1 reads SGHVS; CDR2 reads FNYEAQ. This chain's CDR3 is CASSLEVPSGSTYNEQFF. The CDR3 coding sequence is TGTGCCAGCAGCTTAGAGGTTCCTAGCGGGAGCACATACAATGAGCAGTTCTTC. Together with reference TRBV7-6 and TRBJ2-1, the CDR3 gives the full variable domain: GAGVSQSPRYKVTKRGQDVALRCDPISGHVSLYWYRQALGQGPEFLTYFNYEAQQDKSGLPNDRFSAERPEGSISTLTIQRTEQRDSAMYRCASSLEVPSGSTYNEQFFGPGTRLTVL.

CDR3: CASSLPGEAFF. Written as DNA, the CDR3 is TGTGCCAGCAGTTTGCCCGGTGAAGCTTTCTTT. The gene calls are TRBV27 and TRBJ1-1; D is undetermined. CDR1 and CDR2 (germline): MNHEY, SMNVEV (reference sequence). The CDR3 length is 11 residues. The V gene lost 3 bases and the J gene lost 7 bases, with 6 bases spanning the gap.

This clone is a singleton in its sample. Within the sample, other DNA sequences also encode this same CDR3. The chain employs TRBV2 and TRBJ2-1; 8 bases fit TRBD2. The trim removed 5 bases at V and 10 bases at J, leaving 1 base unmatched. This CDR3 comprises 11 residues. The germline CDR1 and CDR2 sequences are SNHLY and FYNNEI. In DNA form, the CDR3 reads TGTGCCAGCAGTTTAGCGGGGGAGCAGTTCTTC. This gives the protein CASSLAGEQFF.

The rearrangement joins TRBV3-1 (or the pseudogene TRBV3-2) to TRBJ2-1; D perhaps matches TRBD2 (7 bases). Trimming took off 3 bases at V and 5 bases at J, with 20 bases between the two ends. CDR1 and CDR2 from the germline V gene are LGHDT and YNNKEL (reference sequence). CDR3 length: 17 amino acids. CDR3 protein: CASSQLRGGGPNNEQFF. In nucleotides, the CDR3 is TGTGCCAGCAGCCAGTTACGGGGCGGGGGCCCTAACAATGAGCAGTTCTTC.

The chain combines TRBV7-6 with TRBJ2-7, with 8 bases matching TRBD2. J lost 3 bases, V lost 1 base, and 5 bases had no gene match. The CDR3 runs to 15 residues. The germline V gene encodes CDR1 SGHVS and CDR2 FNYEAQ. CDR3 in amino acids: CASSLGLAGSYEQYF. CDR3 sequence (DNA): TGTGCCAGCAGCTTAGGATTAGCGGGGAGCTACGAGCAGTACTTC.

This chain joins TRBV20-1 and TRBJ1-1; maybe TRBD1 (6 bases). The germline gives CDR1 DFQATT, CDR2 SNEGSKA (reference sequence). Trimming removed 6 bases from V and 4 bases from J, with 9 bases in between. The CDR3 is 11 amino acids. The CDR3 region is CSARTVTEAFF. CDR3 nucleotides: TGCAGTGCCCGGACAGTCACTGAAGCTTTCTTT.

The chain uses TRBV2 and TRBJ2-6; 9 bases agree with TRBD1. Trimming cost V 5 bases and J 0 bases; bases outside gene matches: 8. The germline V gene encodes CDR1 SNHLY and CDR2 FYNNEI. The CDR3 has 18 residues. The DNA for the CDR3 is TGTGCCAGCAGTCCCTGGGACAGGGTATCCTCTGGGGCCAACGTCCTGACTTTC. Its translation: CASSPWDRVSSGANVLTF.

This chain connects TRBV18 to TRBJ2-5; perhaps TRBD2 as D (7 bases). The CDR3 is made up of 15 amino acids. The V and J ends lost 3 bases and 4 bases respectively, with 15 bases between them. CDR1 KGHSH and CDR2 LQKENI come from the germline V gene. The CDR3 protein is CASSPPGGRRETQYF. The CDR3 region has the DNA TGTGCCAGCTCACCTCCCGGGGGGCGGAGAGAGACCCAGTACTTC.

The gene calls are TRBV4-1 and TRBJ2-7, with D possibly matching TRBD2 (7 bases). The CDR3 totals 15 residues. Trimming took off 2 bases at V and 2 bases at J, with 13 bases between the two ends. The germline V gene has CDR1 MGHRA and CDR2 YSYEKL. The CDR3 region has the DNA TGCGCCAGCAGCCAATTGGGGGGGCCCCCCTACGAGCAGTACTTC. Encoded protein: CASSQLGGPPYEQYF.

The rearrangement uses TRBV18 and TRBJ1-1; TRBD1 is a possible D gene (6 bases). V gave up 3 bases and J gave up 8 bases, with 13 bases separating them. CDR1 is KGHSH and CDR2 is LQKENI in the germline V gene. The CDR3 length is 13 residues. Written as DNA, the CDR3 is TGTGCCAGCTCACCGGACCTTACAGGGGAAGCTTTCTTT. This translates into CASSPDLTGEAFF.

This clone was seen only once. This chain joins TRBV28 and TRBJ1-1, with TRBD1 matching over 7 bases. The CDR3 sequence is 14 residues long. Germline loops: CDR1 MDHEN, CDR2 SYDVKM. J was trimmed by 5 bases and V by 10 bases; bases with no gene match: 13. CDR3: CATRGNQQGTEAFF. CDR3 sequence (DNA): TGTGCCACCCGAGGAAACCAACAGGGGACTGAAGCTTTCTTT.

The table lists this clone with a count of one. The chain carries TRBV5-1 and TRBJ2-3; 8 bases fit TRBD2. The trim removed 6 bases at V and 4 bases at J, leaving 10 bases unmatched. Germline loops: CDR1 SGHRS, CDR2 YFSETQ. The CDR3 loop spans 15 amino acids. The CDR3 is CASTRGTSGPDTQYF. CDR3 in DNA: TGCGCCAGCACCCGAGGGACTAGTGGCCCAGATACGCAGTATTTT.

V usage is TRBV10-3 and J usage is TRBJ2-2, with D possibly TRBD1 on 6 matching bases. Germline V CDR1 and CDR2: ENHRY, SYGVKD. This CDR3 has 18 residues. V was shortened by 6 bases and J by 0 bases, with 20 bases between the two germline ends. CDR3 in DNA: TGTGCCATCAGGTCGGGACAATCTGGCGGCCCGAACACCGGGGAGCTGTTTTTT. Residues: CAIRSGQSGGPNTGELFF.

This chain links TRBV7-2 with TRBJ2-1; 8 nucleotides agree with TRBD2. Trimming took 3 bases from V and 6 from J; bases not matched to a gene: 7. The CDR3 contains 15 residues. CDR1 and CDR2 from the germline V gene are SGHTA and FQGNSA. CDR3 residues: CASSLRAGGGNEQFF. DNA of the CDR3: TGTGCCAGCAGCTTGAGGGCGGGAGGCGGCAATGAGCAGTTCTTC.